This TCR beta chain was documented in a study of early T cells in non-severe SARS-CoV-2 infection. Study summary: The study sequenced bulk RNA from unsorted whole blood, with chains unpaired.

Unique molecular identifiers tagged individual cDNA molecules. TCRdb re-called the 5' RACE reads through MiXCR, storing one row per CDR3 protein. The sample has about 35,000 distinct CDR3 sequences; 5% to 5.5% are singletons. Germline V gene lookup returns CDR1 SGHTS and CDR2 YDEGEE. The V and J ends lost 0 bases and 1 base respectively, with 11 bases between them. The CDR3 consists of 16 residues. This clonotype was counted ten times or more. The source of this sequence is an adult who was a healthcare worker with PCR-confirmed SARS-CoV-2 infection or an uninfected control (not recorded which). The source was whole blood, collected at baseline. This rearrangement joins TRBV5-8 to TRBJ1-5; possibly TRBD1 for D (5 bases). CDR3 in DNA: TGTGCCAGCAGCTTGGACGGGGGTTCGAGCAATCAGCCCCAGCATTTT. This sequence encodes CASSLDGGSSNQPQHF.